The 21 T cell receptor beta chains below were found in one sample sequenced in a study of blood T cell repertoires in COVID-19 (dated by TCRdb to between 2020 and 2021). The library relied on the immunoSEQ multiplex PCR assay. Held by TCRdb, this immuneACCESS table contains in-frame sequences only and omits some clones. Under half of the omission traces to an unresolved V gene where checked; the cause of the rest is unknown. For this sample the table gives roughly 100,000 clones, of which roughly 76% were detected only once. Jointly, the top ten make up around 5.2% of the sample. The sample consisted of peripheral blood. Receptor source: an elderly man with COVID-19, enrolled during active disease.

Written as DNA, the CDR3 is TGTGCCAGCAGTCCCACAGGGACTAACTATGGCTACACCTTC. It encodes CASSPTGTNYGYTF. The chain combines TRBV27 with TRBJ1-2, with TRBD1 as a possible D gene (6 bases). V lost 5 bases to trimming and J lost 0 bases, with 10 bases between them. CDR1 is MNHEY, CDR2 SMNVEV, per germline (reference sequence). CDR3 length equals 14 residues.

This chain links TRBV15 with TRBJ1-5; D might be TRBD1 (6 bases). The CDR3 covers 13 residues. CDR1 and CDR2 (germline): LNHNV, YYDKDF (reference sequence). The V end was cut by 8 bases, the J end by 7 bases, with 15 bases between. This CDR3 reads CATGGGGGQPQHF. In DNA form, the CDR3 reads TGTGCCACCGGCGGGGGCGGGGGGCAGCCCCAGCATTTT.

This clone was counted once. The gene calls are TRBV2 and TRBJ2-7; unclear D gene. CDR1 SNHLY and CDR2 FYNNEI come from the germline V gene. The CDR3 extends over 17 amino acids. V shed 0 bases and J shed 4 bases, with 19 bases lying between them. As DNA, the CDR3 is TGTGCCAGCAGTGAAGCGTTAGAGGCAGCTTTCATTTACGAGCAGTACTTC. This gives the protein CASSEALEAAFIYEQYF.

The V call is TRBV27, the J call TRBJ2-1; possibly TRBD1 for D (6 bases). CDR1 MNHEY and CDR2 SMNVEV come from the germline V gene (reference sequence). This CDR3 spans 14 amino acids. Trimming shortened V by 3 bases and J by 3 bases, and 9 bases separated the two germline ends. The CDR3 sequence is CASSFDRFYNEQFF. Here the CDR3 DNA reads TGTGCCAGCAGTTTTGACAGGTTCTACAATGAGCAGTTCTTC.

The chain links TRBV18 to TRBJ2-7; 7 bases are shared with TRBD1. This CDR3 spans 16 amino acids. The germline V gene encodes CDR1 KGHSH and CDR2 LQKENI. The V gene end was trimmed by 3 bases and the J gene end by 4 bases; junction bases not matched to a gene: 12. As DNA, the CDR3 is TGTGCCAGCTCACCGACCCCGACAGGGTCACATTACGAGCAGTACTTC. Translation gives CASSPTPTGSHYEQYF.

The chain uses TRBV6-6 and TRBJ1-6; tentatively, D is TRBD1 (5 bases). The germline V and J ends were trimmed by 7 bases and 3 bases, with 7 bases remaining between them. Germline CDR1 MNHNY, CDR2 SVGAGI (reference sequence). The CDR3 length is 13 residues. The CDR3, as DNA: TGTGCCAGCACAAGGGGCTATAATTCACCCCTCCACTTT. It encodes CASTRGYNSPLHF.

For the CDR3, the DNA is TGTGCCAGCAGCTTGTGGGCTAGCGGTGAAGCTTTCTTT. The encoded protein is CASSLWASGEAFF. The V and J genes are TRBV5-8 and TRBJ1-1; no firm D call. This CDR3 has 13 residues. V was pared by 1 base and J by 7 bases, with 11 bases between. CDR1 and CDR2 (germline): SGHTS, YDEGEE.

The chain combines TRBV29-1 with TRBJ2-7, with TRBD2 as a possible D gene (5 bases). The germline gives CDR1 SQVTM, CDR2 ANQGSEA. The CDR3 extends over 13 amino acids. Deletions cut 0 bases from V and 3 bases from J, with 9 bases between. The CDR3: CSVEDSSGYEQYF. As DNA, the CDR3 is TGCAGCGTTGAAGATAGCAGCGGCTACGAGCAGTACTTC.

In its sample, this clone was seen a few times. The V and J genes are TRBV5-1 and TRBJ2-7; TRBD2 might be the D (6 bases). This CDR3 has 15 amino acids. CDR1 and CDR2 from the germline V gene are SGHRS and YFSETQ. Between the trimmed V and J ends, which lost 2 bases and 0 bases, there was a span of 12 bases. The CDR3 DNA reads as TGCGCCAGCAGCTTAAAGGGAGGCCTCTCCTACGAGCAGTACTTC. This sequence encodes CASSLKGGLSYEQYF. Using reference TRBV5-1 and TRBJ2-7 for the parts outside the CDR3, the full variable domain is KAGVTQTPRYLIKTRGQQVTLSCSPISGHRSVSWYQQTPGQGLQFLFEYFSETQRNKGNFPGRFSGRQFSNSRSEMNVSTLELGDSALYLCASSLKGGLSYEQYFGPGTRLTVT.

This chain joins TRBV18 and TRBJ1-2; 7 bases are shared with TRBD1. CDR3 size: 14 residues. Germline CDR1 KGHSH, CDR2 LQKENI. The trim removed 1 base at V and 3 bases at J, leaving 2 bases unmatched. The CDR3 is CASSPQGQYYGYTF. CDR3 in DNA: TGTGCCAGCTCACCACAGGGACAGTACTATGGCTACACCTTC. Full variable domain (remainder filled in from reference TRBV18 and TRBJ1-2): NAGVMQNPRHLVRRRGQEARLRCSPMKGHSHVYWYRQLPEEGLKFMVYLQKENIIDESGMPKERFSAEFPKEGPSILRIQQVVRGDSAAYFCASSPQGQYYGYTFGSGTRLTVV.

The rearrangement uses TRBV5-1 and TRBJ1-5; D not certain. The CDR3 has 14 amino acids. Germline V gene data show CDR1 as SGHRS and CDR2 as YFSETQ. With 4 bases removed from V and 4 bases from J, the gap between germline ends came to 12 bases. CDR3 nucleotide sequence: TGCGCCAGCAGCCCCGGGATCCTGAATCAGCCCCAGCATTTT. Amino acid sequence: CASSPGILNQPQHF.

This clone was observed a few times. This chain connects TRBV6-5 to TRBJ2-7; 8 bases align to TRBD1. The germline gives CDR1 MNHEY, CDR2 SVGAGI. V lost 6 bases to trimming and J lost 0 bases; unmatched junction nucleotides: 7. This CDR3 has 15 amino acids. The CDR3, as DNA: TGTGCCAGCAGGCCTAGACAGGGGACCTCCTACGAGCAGTACTTC. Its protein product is CASRPRQGTSYEQYF.

This CDR3 reads CASSLTENTEAFF. The CDR3 DNA reads TGTGCCAGTAGCCTGACAGAGAACACTGAAGCTTTCTTT. The rearrangement links TRBV19 to TRBJ1-1, with a possible D match to TRBD1 (5 bases). Germline V gives CDR1 LNHDA, CDR2 SQIVND (reference sequence). This CDR3 has 13 amino acids. V lost 6 bases, J lost 1 base, and 9 bases lay in between.

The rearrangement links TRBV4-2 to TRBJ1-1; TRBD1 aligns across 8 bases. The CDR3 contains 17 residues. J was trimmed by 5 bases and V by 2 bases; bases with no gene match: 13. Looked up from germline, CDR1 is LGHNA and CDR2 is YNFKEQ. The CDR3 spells CASSQYARAGGGTEAFF. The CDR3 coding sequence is TGTGCCAGCAGCCAATACGCAAGAGCAGGGGGCGGGACTGAAGCTTTCTTT.

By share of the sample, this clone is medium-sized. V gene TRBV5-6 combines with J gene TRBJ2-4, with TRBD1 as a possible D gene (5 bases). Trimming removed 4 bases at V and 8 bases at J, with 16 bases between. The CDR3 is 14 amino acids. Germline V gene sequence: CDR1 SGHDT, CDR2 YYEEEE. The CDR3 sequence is CASSPNGARDIQYF. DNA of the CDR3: TGTGCCAGCAGCCCGAATGGGGCCCGGGACATTCAGTACTTC.

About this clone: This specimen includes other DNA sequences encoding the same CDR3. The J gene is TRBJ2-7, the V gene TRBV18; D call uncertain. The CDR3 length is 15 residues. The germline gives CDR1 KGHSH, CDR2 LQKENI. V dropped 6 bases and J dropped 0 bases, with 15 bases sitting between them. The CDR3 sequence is CASSPPVSGSYEQYF. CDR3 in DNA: TGTGCCAGCTCCCCGCCCGTTTCGGGCTCCTACGAGCAGTACTTC.

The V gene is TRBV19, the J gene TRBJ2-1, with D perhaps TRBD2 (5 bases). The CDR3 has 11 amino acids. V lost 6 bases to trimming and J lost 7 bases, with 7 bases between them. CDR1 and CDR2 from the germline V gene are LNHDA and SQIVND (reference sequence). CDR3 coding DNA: TGTGCCAGTAGGGGAGCGAATGAGCAGTTCTTC. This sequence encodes CASRGANEQFF.

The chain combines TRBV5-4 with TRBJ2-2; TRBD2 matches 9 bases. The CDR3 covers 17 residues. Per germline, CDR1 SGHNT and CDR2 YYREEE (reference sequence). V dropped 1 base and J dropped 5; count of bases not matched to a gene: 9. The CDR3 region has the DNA TGTGCCAGCAGCTTGCCCTCTAGCGGGACGGCGACCGGGGAGCTGTTTTTT. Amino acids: CASSLPSSGTATGELFF. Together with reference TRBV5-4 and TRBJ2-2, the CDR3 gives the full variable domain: ETGVTQSPTHLIKTRGQQVTLRCSSQSGHNTVSWYQQALGQGPQFIFQYYREEENGRGNFPPRFSGLQFPNYSSELNVNALELDDSALYLCASSLPSSGTATGELFFGEGSRLTVL.

CDR3 coding DNA: TGTGCCAGCAGCCCAGGACAGTTCTACGAGCAGTACTTC. Translating it yields CASSPGQFYEQYF. The chain has TRBV7-2 and TRBJ2-7; D perhaps matches TRBD1 (6 bases). V lost 5 bases to trimming and J lost 3 bases, with 11 bases between them. The germline CDR1 and CDR2 sequences are SGHTA and FQGNSA. The CDR3 has 13 residues.

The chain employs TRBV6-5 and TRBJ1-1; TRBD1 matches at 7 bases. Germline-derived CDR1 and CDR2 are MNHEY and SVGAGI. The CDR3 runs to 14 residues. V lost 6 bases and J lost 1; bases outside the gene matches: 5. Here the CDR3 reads CASSLQGKNTEAFF. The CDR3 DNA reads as TGTGCCAGCAGCCTACAGGGGAAGAACACTGAAGCTTTCTTT.

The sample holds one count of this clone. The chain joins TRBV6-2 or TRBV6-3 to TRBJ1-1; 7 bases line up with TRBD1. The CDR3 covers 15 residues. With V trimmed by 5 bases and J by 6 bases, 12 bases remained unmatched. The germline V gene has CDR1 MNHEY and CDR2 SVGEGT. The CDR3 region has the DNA TGTGCCAGCAGTCCCCGAGACAGGGTAAGTCCTGAAGCTTTCTTT. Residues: CASSPRDRVSPEAFF.